This entry describes one TCR beta chain. Its antigen has not been determined. Base qualities are not provided; no much larger clone lies one nucleotide away. V gives up 4 bases and J gives up 4 bases, and the segment between their germline ends measures 14 bases. The CDR3, from cysteine to phenylalanine, totals 14 residues. Left in the record is the CDR3 DNA by itself, 42 bases read in frame from the first base. CDR1 and CDR2, looked up from the germline V gene (reference sequence), are DFQATT and SNEGSKA. Libraries were constructed by 5' RACE. Sequencing used an Illumina HiSeq 2500. A second roughly 6 to 11 cycle PCR used a sample-barcoded 5' primer and a J-beta primer mix. A unique molecular identifier was introduced onto each TCR beta cDNA molecule by a template-switch 5' adaptor carrying 12 random nucleotides. At least 3 million CDR3-containing paired-end reads were obtained from each sample. The Mint cDNA synthesis kit, primed by a TRBC-specific oligonucleotide, was used to synthesize first-strand cDNA from all RNA. Following uracil-DNA glycosylase treatment, a first 18-cycle PCR with universal primers M1SS and BC2_uni_R was performed on all cDNA. Concerning the study's data processing: Normalization of each sample was performed by random selection of 1 million high-quality reads, each carrying a distinct molecular identifier. Instead of being binned into consensus sequences, reads with shared molecular identifiers were discarded. MiTCR, run with a Q25 quality threshold and the strictest error-elimination algorithm, handled CDR3 identification, clonotype clustering and error correction. A nonparametric unseen species model with Euler transformation was used to estimate lower-bound total TCR beta diversity. The public reads were reanalyzed by TCRdb: fastp trimming at Q25, MiXCR alignment, in-frame beta chains only. Every entry covers one CDR3 protein and lists the most common genes and DNA from its rows. TCRdb assigned the V and J calls; the authors' analysis was not used. This sample comprises approximately 780,000 distinct CDR3 sequences, around a quarter of them detected only once. 2.5% to 3.5% of the sample goes to the ten largest clones.

This specimen comes from a study of blood T cells in healthy people across ages (dated by TCRdb to about 2015). Regarding the research as a whole: Template switching captured roughly one uniquely barcoded TCR beta cDNA molecule per two T cells in model experiments. The study measured age-related changes in TCR beta repertoire diversity using deep sequencing normalized with unique cDNA molecular identifiers. The donors were split into four age groups: young (average around 16 years), middle-aged (around 37), aged (approximately 60) and long-lived (over 80). For two donors (one aged 18 to 29 and one aged 80 or older), the study analyzed two additional independent replicas of 1 million unique cDNA reads from the same blood draw.

The roughly 37 donors, aged about 6 to 100 years, were systemically healthy Caucasian individuals from Russia. Each donor gave around 9.8 milliliters of peripheral blood, collected into EDTA-treated Vacutainer tubes. Ficoll-Paque density-gradient centrifugation was used to isolate PBMCs, with at least 7 million obtained per sample. Trizol reagent was used to extract total RNA from PBMCs, with at least 5.5 micrograms per sample. For every donor, an aliquot of PBMCs went through flow cytometry to measure the percentages of naive CD45RAhigh/CD27high T cells. What the work shows at the level of the full study, not this receptor alone: Observed TCR beta diversity per million T cells fell roughly linearly with age, and a significant reduction was already apparent by age around 36. Estimates of total diversity from one million sequenced T cells were regarded as lower bounds and underestimates. A strong correlation was found between observed TCR beta diversity and the percentage of naive T cells measured by flow cytometry. Donor CMV infection status was unknown, potentially confounding age-related changes in expanded clonotypes. Compared with the aged group, the long-lived group had more naive CD4+ T cells, fewer expanded clones and increased TCR diversity, a pattern suggesting age selection. Because profiling used bulk unsorted PBMCs, naive and antigen-experienced compartments could not be compared conclusively.

The data were also submitted as part of a second study, on T cells of mothers and their children. The other study reports the following: Donors were nine systemically healthy Caucasian individuals: three mothers and their six children. cDNA synthesis consumed the entire amount of extracted RNA, loaded at about 1.6 ug RNA in each 15 ul reaction. In the second PCR, sample barcodes and 2-4 random nucleotides were introduced via the M1S primer. Each mother yielded over 8 million TCR beta CDR3 reads and each child 3 million or so reads. TCR recombination output is similarly shaped by thymic selection in related and unrelated pairs, with a minor effect exerted by inherited differences. Normalized repertoire overlap was always found to be slightly, but never significantly, higher in related mother-child pairs than in unrelated mother-child pairs. Persistent microchimeric T cell clones were not detected, at a sensitivity of 95 to 100 clones per million clonotypes. The study used deep NGS to compare TCR beta repertoires of mothers and children, seeking features distinguishing related mother-child pairs from unrelated individuals. The mean age was about 37 +/- 4 years for the mothers and around 11 +/- 4 years for the children. After adapter ligation with NEBNext reagents, the libraries were sequenced on Illumina HiSeq 2000 with 100+100 nt paired-end reads. To avoid cross-contamination, the mother libraries and the child libraries were prepared a month apart and sequenced in separate runs. Between about 500,000 and 2,100,000 distinct TCR beta clonotypes were identified per donor. Naive TCR beta clonotypes were estimated from low-frequency clonotypes matched to each donor's FACS-determined naive share, without sorting.

Material for sequencing was blood. This chain joins TRBV20-1 to TRBJ1-5, and perhaps TRBD1 as D gene, on 6 matching bases. This receptor was taken from a boy aged 5 to 17 in good health. The sequenced DNA is TGCAGTGCTATACAGGGAGGGGTAAATCAGCCCCAGCATTTT. Its translation reads: CSAIQGGVNQPQHF.